Listed below are T cell receptor beta chains from one sample, sequenced in a study of cytomegalovirus exposure and HLA in healthy donors. Some clones are missing from TCRdb's copy, which holds only in-frame ones; the method was immunoSEQ multiplex PCR. The sample has approximately 150,000 clones; around 65% are singletons. The sequenced sample was PBMCs. These receptors originate from a woman between 35 and 50 years old in good health and CMV-seropositive. The CDR3 runs from the conserved cysteine through the conserved F or W. The D gene is left open where the match is weak. Expanded clones are given a class, and other clones once, few, many or no size at all.

clone_size d_call j_call v_call cdr3_nt cdr3_aa
. . TRBJ1-5 TRBV27 TGTGCCAGCAGTCCAAAAACAGGGAGGGCAATACAGCCCCAGCATTTT CASSPKTGRAIQPQHF
. . TRBJ2-7 TRBV9 TGTGCCAGCAGCGTAGGGTTGGGACAAACCTACGAGCAGTACTTC CASSVGLGQTYEQYF
. . TRBJ1-4 TRBV7-8 TGTGCCAGCAGCTTAGGGCCAGGGTCTGAGGAAAAACTGTTTTTT CASSLGPGSEEKLFF
. . TRBJ1-3 TRBV18 TGTGCCAGCTCACTCGCGAGTGTGCGAAACACCATATATTTT CASSLASVRNTIYF
. . TRBJ1-2 TRBV7-6 TGTGCCAGCAGCCCATGGGGGGACCTAAGGGACTATGGCTACACCTTC CASSPWGDLRDYGYTF
. . TRBJ2-1 TRBV29-1 TGCAGCGCTGAGGACTTGGCCCTGTTCTTC CSAEDLALFF
. . TRBJ1-5 TRBV4-3 TGCGCCAGCAGCCAAGAGAACTCCGATCAGCCCCAGCATTTT CASSQENSDQPQHF
. TRBD1 TRBJ2-7 TRBV28 TGTGCCAGCAGGCCCGGGACAGTCCCCTACGAGCAGTACTTC CASRPGTVPYEQYF
. TRBD2 TRBJ2-5 TRBV5-4 TGTGCCAGCAGCCGCCTAGCGGCAGCCAGAGAGACCCAGTACTTC CASSRLAAARETQYF
. . TRBJ1-1 TRBV2 TGTGCCAGCACTAGAGCACAGAACACTGAAGCTTTCTTT CASTRAQNTEAFF
. TRBD2 TRBJ2-7 TRBV28 TGTGCCAGCAGCCTAAGAACCGGGACTAGCGGGAGATGGTACGAGCAGTACTTC CASSLRTGTSGRWYEQYF
. TRBD2 TRBJ2-7 TRBV6-1 TGTGCCAGCAATGGAGCGGGAGGGCCTGGCGAGCAGTACTTC CASNGAGGPGEQYF
. TRBD2 TRBJ2-1 TRBV28 TGTGCCAGCCGGTGGACTAGCGAAAAGTACAATGAGCAGTTCTTC CASRWTSEKYNEQFF
. TRBD2 TRBJ2-2 TRBV7-9 TGTGCCAGCAGCCTACTAGCGGGCGACACCGGGGAGCTGTTTTTT CASSLLAGDTGELFF
once . TRBJ1-2 TRBV5-1 TGCGCCAGCAGCTTGGACTCCTATGGCTACACCTTC CASSLDSYGYTF
. . TRBJ2-3 TRBV29-1 TGCAGCGCCATGGGCGGGGACACAGATACGCAGTATTTT CSAMGGDTDTQYF
. TRBD1 TRBJ2-7 TRBV2 TGTGCCAGCAGTGATGTCGACAGGGGATCCTACGAGCAGTACTTC CASSDVDRGSYEQYF
. TRBD1 TRBJ1-2 TRBV10-3 TGTGCCATCAGCCCGACAGGGGAGGGCTACACCTTC CAISPTGEGYTF
. TRBD2 TRBJ2-1 TRBV7-2 TGTGCCAGTCCGGGGCTAGCGGGGGGGCAGAGGGGTGAGCAGTTCTTC CASPGLAGGQRGEQFF
. . TRBJ1-5 TRBV27 TGTGCCAGCAGCCCAATGAACAGAGCATATAGCAATCAGCCCCAGCATTTT CASSPMNRAYSNQPQHF
. . TRBJ2-7 TRBV6-4 TGTGCCAGCAGTGACGGGGGGTACGAGCAGTACTTC CASSDGGYEQYF
once . TRBJ2-2 TRBV9 TGTGCCAGCAGCGTAGATGGGGGCAGCACCGGGGAGCTGTTTTTT CASSVDGGSTGELFF
few . TRBJ2-3 TRBV7-9 TGTGCCAGCAGCTCGGACAGTTTCTCCACAGATACGCAGTATTTT CASSSDSFSTDTQYF
. TRBD1 TRBJ2-3 TRBV18 TGTGCCAGCTCACCGACAGGGTCACGATCAGATACGCAGTATTTT CASSPTGSRSDTQYF
few . TRBJ1-2 TRBV28 TGTGCCAGCAGTGGCCCAGTCATGGGCTACACCTTC CASSGPVMGYTF
. . TRBJ1-2 TRBV4-3 TGCGCCAGCAGCCCATACAGACAGTACGCTAACTATGGCTACCCCTTC CASSPYRQYANYGYPF
. TRBD1 TRBJ1-2 TRBV10-3 TGTGCCATCAATGAGGGGGCTGGAGGCTACACCTTC CAINEGAGGYTF
. TRBD1 TRBJ1-3 TRBV5-1 TGCGCCAGCAGCTGGACAGGGGATATTGGAAACACCATATATTTT CASSWTGDIGNTIYF
. TRBD2 TRBJ2-5 TRBV5-1 TGCGCCAGCAGCTTGAGCGGGGGGGCACAGGAGACCCAGTACTTC CASSLSGGAQETQYF
. TRBD1 TRBJ2-1 TRBV4-3 TGCGCCAGCAGCCAAGAGTCTGACAGGGGCGATCTGTTCCATGAGCAGTTCTTC CASSQESDRGDLFHEQFF
. TRBD2 TRBJ2-1 TRBV7-9 TGTTCCAGCAGATTAGCGGGAGGCCGGGACAATGAGCAGTTCTTC CSSRLAGGRDNEQFF
once TRBD1 TRBJ1-2 TRBV5-4 TGTGCCAGCAGGGACGGGACAGGGAGCTATGGCTACACCTTC CASRDGTGSYGYTF
. TRBD2 TRBJ2-5 TRBV5-4 TGTGCCAGCAGCTCCGGGAGGGGAGGGCAGCTGGAGACCCAGTACTTC CASSSGRGGQLETQYF
. TRBD2 TRBJ2-7 TRBV11-2 TGTGCCAGCAGGGGGGGGTCACTGTCGGACGAGCAGTACTTC CASRGGSLSDEQYF
few TRBD2 TRBJ2-3 TRBV29-1 TGCAGCGTTGGTCCCACTAGCGGGGGGGCCAAAGATACGCAGTATTTT CSVGPTSGGAKDTQYF
few . TRBJ2-2 TRBV28 TGTGCCAGCCAACCGGATAGAGCCGACAGGAGGCCCGGGGAGCTGTTTTTT CASQPDRADRRPGELFF
. . TRBJ1-1 TRBV6-6 TGTGCCAGCAGCAACAGTCAATACACTGAAGCTTTCTTT CASSNSQYTEAFF
. . TRBJ1-1 TRBV18 TGTGCCAGCTCACCCACTCAGGGTGGGAACACTGAAGCTTTCTTT CASSPTQGGNTEAFF
. TRBD2 TRBJ2-1 TRBV7-2 TGTGCCAGCAGCTTAGTGCTAGCGGGGGGGCCTGGGAATGAGCAGTTCTTC CASSLVLAGGPGNEQFF
. TRBD1 TRBJ2-5 TRBV7-6 TGTGCCAGCAGCTCCGACAGGGTGGAGACCCAGTACTTC CASSSDRVETQYF
. . TRBJ2-7 TRBV5-1 TGCGCCAGCAGTACTACGCCGGGACTCTACGAGCAGTACTTC CASSTTPGLYEQYF
. . TRBJ2-3 TRBV29-1 TGCAGCGTTGAAGGCAGGGCAACAGATACGCAGTATTTT CSVEGRATDTQYF
few TRBD2 TRBJ2-7 TRBV4-3 TGCGCCAGCAGCCAAGAGGGCGGGAGCGGCTACGAGCAGTACTTC CASSQEGGSGYEQYF
. . TRBJ1-2 TRBV27 TGTGCCAGCAGTTCCTCAGGGAGCTACACCTTC CASSSSGSYTF
. TRBD1 TRBJ1-1 TRBV6-1 TGTGCCACGAGACAGGGGGAAGCTTTCTTT CATRQGEAFF
once . TRBJ1-6 TRBV7-3 TGTGCCAGCAGCTTAAATGCAGGGTACAATTCACCCCTCCACTTT CASSLNAGYNSPLHF
. . TRBJ2-2 TRBV25-1 TGTGCCAGCAGTGAACACGGAGGCGGGGAGCTGTTTTTT CASSEHGGGELFF
once . TRBJ1-2 TRBV4-3 TGCGCCAGCAGCCAAGATTTTGGGGGCAGATATGGCTACACCTTC CASSQDFGGRYGYTF
few . TRBJ2-1 TRBV21-1 TGTGCCAGCAGCAAAGCGCGCTCGTCTAGCGGGGGACTCACCTACAATGAGCAGTTCTTC CASSKARSSSGGLTYNEQFF
. . TRBJ2-7 TRBV6-1 TGTGCCAGCAGCCTGGGCAGTGCGACGGTCTACGAGCAGTACTTC CASSLGSATVYEQYF
few TRBD1 TRBJ2-5 TRBV5-1 TGCGCCAGCAGCAGACAGGGCGTGGAGACCCAGTACTTC CASSRQGVETQYF
. . TRBJ1-3 TRBV6-6 TGTGCCAGCGTGGGCAGGGTGGGTGGAAACACCATATATTTT CASVGRVGGNTIYF
few TRBD2 TRBJ2-1 TRBV5-1 TGCGCCAGCAGCTTGGGATTAGCGGGAGCGCATGGGCAGTTCTTC CASSLGLAGAHGQFF